This is a list of T cell receptor beta chains from one sample in a study of T cell repertoires in cytomegalovirus infection. TCRdb redid the calling of the reads with MiXCR, one entry per CDR3 protein. The sample includes more than 500,000 distinct CDR3 sequences, more than 15% of them seen just once. The sample taken for sequencing was CD8+ T cells from PBMCs. The receptor source for this set is a human donor in good health (CMV status not recorded). Some clones in this sample may be carry-over from other donors' samples. The CDR3 runs from the conserved cysteine through the conserved F or W. The D gene is left open where the match is weak. Size is omitted from some rows. Given values are once, few, many or a class for expanded clones.

>TRBJ2-1|17|.|few|TRBV6-5
CASSYSGTGAGGDEQFF
TGTGCCAGCAGTTACTCGGGAACGGGAGCAGGGGGGGATGAGCAGTTCTTC
>TRBJ1-2|15|.|many|TRBV12-3/TRBV12-4
CASRRGKGANYGYTF
TGTGCCAGCAGGAGGGGGAAGGGGGCTAACTATGGCTACACCTTC
>TRBJ1-2|13|TRBD1|.|TRBV6-5
CASSYGQGNGYTF
TGTGCCAGCAGTTACGGACAGGGGAATGGCTACACCTTC
>TRBJ2-1|19|.|.|TRBV5-4
CASSFDMAQGDSPTNEQFF
TGTGCCAGCAGTTTTGACATGGCGCAGGGCGATTCCCCCACCAATGAGCAGTTCTTC
>TRBJ2-3|19|TRBD1|many|TRBV19
CASSPPRTGGAGITDTQYF
TGTGCCAGTAGTCCCCCTAGGACAGGGGGCGCGGGGATCACAGATACGCAGTATTTT
>TRBJ2-5|17|TRBD2|many|TRBV7-8
CASSLVLAGGIQETQYF
TGTGCCAGCAGCTTAGTACTAGCGGGGGGGATTCAAGAGACCCAGTACTTC
>TRBJ2-2|11|.|many|TRBV12-5
CATQGTGELFF
TGTGCTACTCAGGGGACCGGGGAGCTGTTTTTT
>TRBJ2-6|19|TRBD2|.|TRBV9
CASSVAQLAGASGANVLTF
TGTGCCAGCAGCGTAGCTCAGCTAGCGGGCGCTTCTGGGGCCAACGTCCTGACTTTC
>TRBJ2-3|14|.|.|TRBV27
CASSPVGGVDTQYF
TGTGCCAGCAGTCCGGTCGGGGGTGTAGATACGCAGTATTTT
>TRBJ1-2|15|.|.|TRBV29-1
CSVEDSQGTNYGYTF
TGCAGCGTTGAAGATAGCCAGGGCACTAACTATGGCTACACCTTC
>TRBJ1-1|15|.|many|TRBV7-9
CASSTRATLNTEAFF
TGTGCCAGCAGCACTAGGGCCACCTTGAACACTGAAGCTTTCTTT
>TRBJ2-2|16|.|many|TRBV27
CASSFVGAGNTGELFF
TGTGCCAGCAGTTTTGTGGGGGCAGGGAACACCGGGGAGCTGTTTTTT
>TRBJ1-4|14|TRBD1|many|TRBV6-1
CASKRDSQNEKLFF
TGTGCCAGCAAAAGGGACAGTCAAAATGAAAAACTGTTTTTT
>TRBJ2-3|18|.|few|TRBV19
CASSIDWGWGTGTDTQYF
TGTGCCAGTAGTATAGATTGGGGGTGGGGGACGGGCACAGATACGCAGTATTTT
>TRBJ2-4|11|TRBD1|few|TRBV27
CASGDRAIMYF
TGTGCCAGCGGGGACAGGGCTATTATGTACTTC
>TRBJ1-1|12|.|many|TRBV14
CASSQGQLEAFF
TGTGCCAGCAGCCAAGGACAGCTTGAAGCTTTCTTT
>TRBJ1-6|15|.|many|TRBV27
CASSPTRGGNSPLHF
TGTGCCAGCAGTCCTACCAGGGGTGGTAATTCACCCCTCCACTTT
>TRBJ2-1|15|TRBD2|.|TRBV7-3
CASSLAGDLYNEQFF
TGTGCCAGCAGTCTAGCGGGGGACCTCTACAATGAGCAGTTCTTC
>TRBJ2-1|21|TRBD1|many|TRBV15
CATAAPQGVPSVRGVYNEQFF
TGTGCCACCGCCGCCCCACAGGGGGTCCCAAGTGTCAGGGGGGTCTACAATGAGCAGTTCTTC
>TRBJ1-5|11|.|.|TRBV25-1
CAAGATGPQHF
TGTGCCGCAGGGGCCACCGGGCCCCAGCATTTT
>TRBJ2-7|12|.|many|TRBV6-1
CASTGLPYEQYF
TGTGCCAGCACCGGACTCCCCTACGAGCAGTACTTC
>TRBJ2-3|13|.|.|TRBV9
CASSELTADTQYF
TGTGCCAGCAGCGAACTGACGGCAGATACGCAGTATTTT
>TRBJ2-3|15|.|.|TRBV6-1
CASPEGRGHTDTQYF
TGTGCCAGCCCCGAGGGCAGAGGGCACACAGATACGCAGTATTTT
>TRBJ1-1|15|TRBD1|few|TRBV6-5
CASRADRGLNTEAFF
TGTGCCAGCAGGGCCGACAGGGGGCTGAACACTGAAGCTTTCTTT
>TRBJ1-5|15|.|few|TRBV2
CASSELIQGDQPQHF
TGTGCCAGCAGTGAGTTAATACAGGGAGATCAGCCCCAGCATTTT
>TRBJ2-1|16|TRBD1|.|TRBV7-9
CASSTPPGQDSGEQFF
TGTGCCAGCAGCACCCCGCCGGGACAGGATTCAGGTGAGCAGTTCTTC
>TRBJ1-1|13|.|.|TRBV6-5
CASYEGGNTEAFF
TGTGCCAGCTACGAAGGGGGGAACACTGAAGCTTTCTTT
>TRBJ1-5|15|.|many|TRBV4-1
CASSQDGEGYQPQHF
TGCGCCAGCAGCCAAGATGGTGAGGGGTATCAGCCCCAGCATTTT
>TRBJ2-1|10|.|.|TRBV29-1
CSTDGDEQFF
TGCAGCACGGACGGCGATGAGCAGTTCTTC
>TRBJ2-1|13|.|few|TRBV7-7
CASSFEPWNEQFF
TGTGCTAGCAGCTTCGAACCTTGGAATGAGCAGTTCTTC
>TRBJ2-1|13|.|many|TRBV7-8
CASSLVHNNEQFF
TGTGCCAGCAGCTTAGTACACAACAATGAGCAGTTCTTC
>TRBJ2-7|17|TRBD1|.|TRBV7-4
CASSLATGTGSSYEQYF
TGTGCCAGCAGCTTAGCCACCGGGACAGGGAGCTCCTACGAGCAGTACTTC
>TRBJ2-1|14|.|.|TRBV24-1
CATRKADANNEQFF
TGTGCCACCAGAAAGGCGGACGCTAACAATGAGCAGTTCTTC
>TRBJ2-2|15|TRBD2|many|TRBV6-1
CASSESGGDTGELFF
TGTGCCAGCAGTGAGTCTGGGGGGGACACCGGGGAGCTGTTTTTT
>TRBJ2-7|14|TRBD1|many|TRBV12-3/TRBV12-4
CASSERWTGDEQYF
TGTGCCAGCAGTGAAAGGTGGACAGGCGACGAGCAGTACTTC
>TRBJ1-2|12|.|few|TRBV9
CASSVASGRITF
TGTGCCAGCAGCGTAGCTTCGGGAAGAATCACCTTC
>TRBJ2-3|17|TRBD1|few|TRBV15
CATSRDWGTGVTDTQYF
TGTGCCACCAGCAGAGATTGGGGGACAGGGGTCACAGATACGCAGTATTTT
>TRBJ2-1|15|.|many|TRBV28
CASTNIAVTYNEQFF
TGTGCCAGCACTAACATAGCGGTGACCTACAATGAGCAGTTCTTC
>TRBJ1-1|11|TRBD1|.|TRBV29-1
CSATGGSEAFF
TGCAGCGCCACAGGGGGCTCTGAAGCTTTCTTT
>TRBJ2-2|13|.|many|TRBV12-3/TRBV12-4
CASRAGTTGELFF
TGTGCCAGCAGAGCCGGGACCACCGGGGAGCTGTTTTTT
>TRBJ1-1|15|.|few|TRBV7-9
CASSLDAGLNTEAFF
TGTGCCAGCAGCTTAGACGCAGGGTTGAACACTGAAGCTTTCTTT
>TRBJ1-5|13|TRBD1|few|TRBV6-8
CASSGGQFQPQHF
TGTGCCAGTTCAGGGGGCCAATTTCAGCCCCAGCATTTT
>TRBJ2-3|16|.|many|TRBV6-6
CASSPRALNFTDTQYF
TGTGCCAGCAGCCCAAGAGCGCTGAATTTTACAGATACGCAGTATTTT
>TRBJ1-1|11|.|.|TRBV6-2/TRBV6-3
CATQRNTEAFF
TGTGCGACCCAGAGGAACACTGAAGCTTTCTTT
>TRBJ1-4|12|.|many|TRBV7-8
CASSLVNEKLFF
TGTGCCAGCAGCTTAGTGAATGAAAAACTGTTTTTT
>TRBJ2-7|12|TRBD1|.|TRBV7-9
CASTGQGDEQYF
TGTGCCAGCACCGGACAGGGGGACGAGCAGTACTTC
>TRBJ2-1|17|TRBD2|few|TRBV15
CATSSSELAVSGSEQFF
TGTGCCACCAGCTCCTCGGAGCTAGCGGTTAGCGGGAGTGAGCAGTTCTTC
>TRBJ1-3|14|.|.|TRBV12-3/TRBV12-4
CASTPFRRGNTIYF
TGTGCCAGCACCCCCTTCCGAAGGGGAAACACCATATATTTT
>TRBJ1-4|16|.|many|TRBV18
CASSPSGILINEKLFF
TGTGCCAGCTCACCTTCCGGGATTTTGATAAATGAAAAACTGTTTTTT
>TRBJ2-2|16|TRBD1|many|TRBV7-8
CASSRTGGVSTGELFF
TGTGCCAGCAGCCGGACAGGGGGAGTTTCTACCGGGGAGCTGTTTTTT
>TRBJ1-2|14|.|few|TRBV14
CASSQTRNLYGYTF
TGTGCCAGCAGCCAAACACGGAACCTCTATGGCTACACCTTC
>TRBJ2-5|15|.|many|TRBV11-2
CASSPRTLGQETQYF
TGTGCCAGCAGCCCCAGAACCTTGGGCCAAGAGACCCAGTACTTC
>TRBJ2-1|12|.|many|TRBV7-9
CASSRTHNEQFF
TGTGCCAGCAGCCGGACTCACAATGAGCAGTTCTTC